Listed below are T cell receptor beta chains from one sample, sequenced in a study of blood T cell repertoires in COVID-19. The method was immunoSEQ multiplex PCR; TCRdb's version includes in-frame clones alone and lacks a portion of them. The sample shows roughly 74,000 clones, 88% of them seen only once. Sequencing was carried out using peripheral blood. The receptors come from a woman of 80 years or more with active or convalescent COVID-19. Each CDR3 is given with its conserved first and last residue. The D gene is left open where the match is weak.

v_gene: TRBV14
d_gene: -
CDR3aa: CASSQLLTGLNEQYF

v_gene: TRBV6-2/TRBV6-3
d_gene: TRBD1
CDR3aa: CASSFHLSRTGTGTEAFF

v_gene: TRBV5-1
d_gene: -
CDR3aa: CASSPGTGELFF

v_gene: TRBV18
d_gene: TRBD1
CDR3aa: CASRRRGQGANLDGYTF

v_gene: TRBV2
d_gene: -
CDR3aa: CASTGRVEQYF

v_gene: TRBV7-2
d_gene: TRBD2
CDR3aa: CASSPVGLAGRAVTDTQYF

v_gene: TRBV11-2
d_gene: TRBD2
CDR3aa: CASSLIAGGNGGELFF

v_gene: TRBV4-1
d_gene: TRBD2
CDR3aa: CASSPLAGESYNEQFF

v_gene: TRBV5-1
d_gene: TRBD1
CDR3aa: CASSLDGTGDEKLFF

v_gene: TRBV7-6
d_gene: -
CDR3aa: CASSRYQGSGPDTQYF

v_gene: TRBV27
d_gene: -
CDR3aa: CASSLSGRRKVSNQPQHF

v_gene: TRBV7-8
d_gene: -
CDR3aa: CASNSAGPVGEQYF

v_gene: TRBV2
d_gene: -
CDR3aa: CASTPGDSGNQPQHF

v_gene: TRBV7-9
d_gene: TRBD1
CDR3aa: CASSPRGQASTDTQYF

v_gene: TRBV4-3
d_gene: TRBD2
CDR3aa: CASSQGLAGGNEQFF

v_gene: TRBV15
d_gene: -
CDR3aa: CATSREQFSSYEQYF

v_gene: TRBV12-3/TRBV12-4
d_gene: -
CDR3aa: CASSPVGVTEAFF

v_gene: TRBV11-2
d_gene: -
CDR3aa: CASSLDRRAGELFF

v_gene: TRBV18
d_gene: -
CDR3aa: CASSRSRVATNEKLFF

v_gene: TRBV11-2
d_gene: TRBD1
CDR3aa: CASSYNTGGNQPQHF

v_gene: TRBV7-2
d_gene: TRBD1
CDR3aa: CASSPGQFSYGYTF

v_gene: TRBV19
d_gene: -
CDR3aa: CASSTTPPGTQYF

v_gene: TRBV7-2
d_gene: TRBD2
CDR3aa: CASSLDPASGRFNEQFF

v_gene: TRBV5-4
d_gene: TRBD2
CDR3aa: CASSPGLAGTISTDTQYF